The 4 T cell receptor beta chains given below trace back to one sample, sequenced in a study of T cell changes during pregnancy in multiple sclerosis. The assay was immunoSEQ multiplex PCR, and TCRdb's table has in-frame clones only and misses some. The sample has around 70,000 clones, about nine tenths seen once. The sample here was peripheral blood, taken in the second trimester of pregnancy. Receptor source: a female donor with multiple sclerosis, enrolled in a pregnancy study.

The CDR3 region is CASNVVGQYYGYTF. The CDR3 DNA is TGTGCCAGTAATGTCGTGGGCCAGTACTATGGCTACACCTTC. The chain links TRBV19 to TRBJ1-2; D is unclear. Germline CDR1 reads LNHDA; CDR2 reads SQIVND (reference sequence). This CDR3 is built from 14 residues. The V and J ends lost 7 bases and 3 bases respectively, with 15 bases between them.

A single count supports this clone. V gene TRBV6-5 combines with J gene TRBJ2-7; 7 bases fit TRBD2. From germline, CDR1 is MNHEY and CDR2 SVGAGI. This CDR3 contains 13 residues. The V and J ends lost 0 bases and 6 bases, in that order; junction bases with no gene match: 2. CDR3 in amino acids: CASSYSASGEQYF. The CDR3 bases are TGTGCCAGCAGTTACTCGGCTAGCGGCGAGCAGTACTTC.

V and J are TRBV9 and TRBJ1-1, with 7 bases identical to TRBD1. The CDR3 consists of 13 residues. CDR1 and CDR2 from the germline V gene are SGDLS and YYNGEE. Losses at the gene ends were 3 bases for V and 4 bases for J; bases not matched to a gene: 3. The CDR3 coding sequence is TGTGCCAGCAGCGGACAGGGAAGCACTGAAGCTTTCTTT. Residues: CASSGQGSTEAFF. Supplemented by reference TRBV9 and TRBJ1-1, the full variable domain reads DSGVTQTPKHLITATGQRVTLRCSPRSGDLSVYWYQQSLDQGLQFLIQYYNGEERAKGNILERFSAQQFPDLHSELNLSSLELGDSALYFCASSGQGSTEAFFGQGTRLTVV.

This sequence joins TRBV28 and TRBJ2-7, with 8 bases matching TRBD1. The CDR3 length is 15 residues. The ends lost 7 bases at V and 2 bases at J; junction bases unmatched: 10. The germline gives CDR1 MDHEN, CDR2 SYDVKM. CDR3 sequence reads: CASNPPGTGAYEQYF. The CDR3, as DNA: TGTGCCAGCAACCCTCCAGGGACAGGAGCCTACGAGCAGTACTTC.